This T cell receptor beta chain was identified during a study of blood T cell repertoires in COVID-19. Germline values: CDR1 GTSNPN, CDR2 SVGIG (reference sequence). V was clipped by 0 bases and J by 8 bases; unmatched bases: 3. This CDR3 has 12 residues. Repertoires were generated with immunoSEQ multiplex PCR, while TCRdb's copy carries only in-frame clones and drops some. This sample yields fewer than 450,000 clones, of which roughly 91% are seen a single time; more than 0.95% belongs to the top ten. Sequencing used PBMCs or T cells enriched from blood (not recorded which). This clonotype was obtained from a woman younger than 35 who had recovered from COVID-19. This sequence joins TRBV30 and TRBJ1-2; the match to TRBD1 covers 7 bases. CDR3 sequence (DNA): TGTGCCTGGAGTGTACAGGGGAAAGGCTACACCTTC. It encodes CAWSVQGKGYTF. Looking up the rest from reference TRBV30 and TRBJ1-2 gives the full variable domain: SQTIHQWPATLVQPVGSPLSLECTVEGTSNPNLYWYRQAAGRGLQLLFYSVGIGQISSEVPQNLSASRPQDRQFILSSKKLLLSDSGFYLCAWSVQGKGYTFGSGTRLTVV.